The rows below give T cell receptor beta chains drawn from one sample of a study of blood T cell repertoires in COVID-19. Assay: immunoSEQ multiplex PCR; the TCRdb copy retains only in-frame clones and omits some. The table lists around 47,000 clones, about 80% of them singletons. Sequenced: peripheral blood. The origin of the receptors is a man between 65 and 85 years old with active COVID-19. The conserved cysteine and the conserved F or W are not part of the CDR3 here.

length	V	CDR3
11	TRBV19	ASRTGGNTEAF
14	TRBV4-2	ASSQAGRISNQPQH
12	TRBV5-4	ASSLSIENTEAF
13	TRBV7-6	ASSPGLGPQSEQF
10	TRBV30	AWSGTGIGYT
13	TRBV3-1/TRBV3-2	ASSAGGAGYTEAF
12	TRBV2	ASSSGAGEYGYT
12	TRBV5-1	ASSSSGFQETQY
13	TRBV28	ASSILLHGTHPLH
13	TRBV6-1	AGSEGAGSYNEQF
14	TRBV11-1	ASSPTPTGGTDTQY
12	TRBV18	ASSLGHGVEKLF
13	TRBV3-1/TRBV3-2	ASSQLGGENEKLF
11	TRBV5-1	ASSLAAGFGYT
13	TRBV30	AWSGPGQGPYEQY
10	TRBV19	ASIDSGDTQY
14	TRBV7-2	ASSLMGQRDNSPLH
12	TRBV6-5	ASSLRRDSYEQY